The clone carrying this T cell receptor beta chain was counted between two and nine times. Compared with germline, one end of the junction differs, possibly owing to a read error. This record comes from a study of patients and donors after allogeneic stem cell transplantation. The CDR3 is 11 amino acids. Per germline, CDR1 SEHNR and CDR2 FQNEAQ (reference sequence). TCRdb redid the calling of the RT-PCR reads with MiXCR, one entry per CDR3 protein. The data show approximately 430,000 distinct CDR3 sequences, with roughly 16% seen just once and 7.2% held by the top ten. The origin of this receptor is a human donor who was either an allogeneic HSCT recipient or a stem cell or donor lymphocyte infusion donor (not recorded which). It is not recorded whose cells these are; they may come from a transplant donor. This rearrangement joins TRBV7-9 to TRBJ1-1; 10 nucleotides line up with TRBD1. What was sequenced was blood, either unsorted or a sorted T cell fraction (not recorded which). The CDR3 bases are TGTGCCAGCAGTCCCGGGACAGGGGAAGAATTT. Translating it yields CASSPGTGEEF.